A single T cell receptor beta chain is shown here with its context. Its antigen remains unidentified. This record belongs to a study of cytomegalovirus exposure and HLA in healthy donors. Study observations and caveats: The authors reported that TCR beta sequences could predict HLA-A and HLA-B alleles. These predictions were accurate for most subjects in the first cohort. Later analysis reportedly placed an Asian-associated ancestry cluster below the roughly 630-donor mean in N-insertions. A later analysis by the authors found several of the most significant clusters apparently linked to common viral pathogens. Listed as cytomegalovirus-associated were over 150 TCR beta chains.

Primers: 60 Vbeta forward and 13 Jbeta reverse. Repertoires were generated with immunoSEQ multiplex PCR, while TCRdb's copy carries only in-frame clones and drops some. The table lists fewer than 200,000 clones, 82% of them singletons. Germline V CDR1 and CDR2: MNHEY, SMNVEV (reference sequence). The CDR3 is 11 amino acids. V shed 8 bases and J shed 0 bases, with 3 bases lying between them. The chain carries TRBV27 and TRBJ2-3, with D uncertain. This clonotype was obtained from a girl aged 2 to 9 in good health and CMV-seropositive. Sequenced material: PBMCs. The CDR3 region is CASPSTDTQYF. The CDR3 DNA reads TGTGCCAGCCCGAGCACAGATACGCAGTATTTT.